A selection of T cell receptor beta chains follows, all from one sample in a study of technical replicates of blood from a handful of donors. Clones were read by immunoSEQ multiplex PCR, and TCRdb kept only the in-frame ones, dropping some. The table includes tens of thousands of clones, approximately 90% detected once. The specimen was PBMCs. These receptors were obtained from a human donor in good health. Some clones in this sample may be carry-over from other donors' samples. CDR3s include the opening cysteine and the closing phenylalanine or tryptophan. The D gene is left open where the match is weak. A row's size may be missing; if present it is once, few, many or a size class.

TGTGCCAGTGAATCCTCGGGAGTCGACACCGGGGAGCTGTTTTTT CASESSGVDTGELFF TRBV25-1 . once TRBJ2-2
TGTGCCAGCAGCTTAGCTGGGGGCACGTTAGGGTCCGAGCAGTACTTC CASSLAGGTLGSEQYF TRBV7-8 . . TRBJ2-7
TGTGCCGGAGCGAAATACAATGAGCAGTTCTTC CAGAKYNEQFF TRBV2 . . TRBJ2-1
TGTGCCAGCAGTTCTACCTGGGACAGACGCTCTGGGGCCAACGTCCTGACTTTC CASSSTWDRRSGANVLTF TRBV2 TRBD1 once TRBJ2-6
TGCGCCAGCAGCCCATCTATCCGGCAGGCCCATTCACCCCTCCACTTT CASSPSIRQAHSPLHF TRBV4-1 . medium-sized TRBJ1-6
TGCGCCAGCAGCCCCCTAGCGGGAGTGGATACGCAGTATTTT CASSPLAGVDTQYF TRBV4-3 TRBD2 . TRBJ2-3
TGTGCCAGCAGCCGGACAGGGCCCGCGAACACCGGGGAGCTGTTTTTT CASSRTGPANTGELFF TRBV7-3 TRBD1 . TRBJ2-2
TGTGCCAGCAGTGAGACCGGGAACACAGATACGCAGTATTTT CASSETGNTDTQYF TRBV6-4 . . TRBJ2-3
TGTGCCAGCAGTTCCCCCGGGTCGGGTTATCAGCCCCAGCATTTT CASSSPGSGYQPQHF TRBV28 . few TRBJ1-5
TGTGCCAGCAGCCAAGGGGACATCACCCCCATGGGGTATGGCTACACCTTC CASSQGDITPMGYGYTF TRBV4-2 . . TRBJ1-2
TGCGCCAGCGCCGCTAGGACTAGCGGGGGGGAATCCTACGAGCAGTACTTC CASAARTSGGESYEQYF TRBV5-1 TRBD2 . TRBJ2-7
TGCAGTGCTAGAGATCGTGAAAAACTGTTTTTT CSARDREKLFF TRBV20-1 . few TRBJ1-4
TGCAGCGGGATTCAACAGGGGAACACTGAAGCTTTCTTT CSGIQQGNTEAFF TRBV29-1 . . TRBJ1-1
TGTGCCAGCAGCCAAGATAACGACACACAAAAAAGGGAGCAGTACTTC CASSQDNDTQKREQYF TRBV4-2 . . TRBJ2-7
TGTGCCAGCAGCTCCCGGGACTACGGATTCAATACGCAGTATTTT CASSSRDYGFNTQYF TRBV5-4 TRBD2 . TRBJ2-3
TGTGCCAGCAGTGAAGCCCCCCTCACAGGGTATTCACCCCTCCACTTT CASSEAPLTGYSPLHF TRBV6-1 . few TRBJ1-6
TGTGCCAGCAGCTTAGCGTACGGCGGGAGTCCCAATGAGCAGTTCTTC CASSLAYGGSPNEQFF TRBV7-8 TRBD2 . TRBJ2-1
TGTGCCAGCAGCTTAGTGGGCAGTGTTAGCGAGCAGTACTTC CASSLVGSVSEQYF TRBV11-2 . . TRBJ2-7
TGTGCCAGCAGCCACCGCTGGGGGGTGAACTACAATGAGCAGTTCTTC CASSHRWGVNYNEQFF TRBV14 . . TRBJ2-1
TGTGCCAGCAGCTTAAGACAGGAAGATACGCAGTATTTT CASSLRQEDTQYF TRBV7-2 . . TRBJ2-3
TGTGCCAGCAGCCCCCCGGAGTGGCAAAAACTGTTTTTT CASSPPEWQKLFF TRBV7-9 . . TRBJ1-4
TGTGCCATCCCGAGAGGTTGGCAGTTCTATGGCTACACCTTC CAIPRGWQFYGYTF TRBV7-9 . . TRBJ1-2
TGCAGTGCCCCGGCGGTGGAGACCCAGTACTTC CSAPAVETQYF TRBV20-1 . once TRBJ2-5
TGTGCCAGTAGTATTGGGCTAGCGGGAGGGCAAGAGACCCAGTACTTC CASSIGLAGGQETQYF TRBV19 TRBD2 once TRBJ2-5
TGCAGCGTTTCCGGGACTCGTAGCGAGAACACTGAAGCTTTCTTT CSVSGTRSENTEAFF TRBV29-1 . . TRBJ1-1
TGTGCCAGCAGCGTTGGGACAGGGGAAAATTCACCCCTCCACTTT CASSVGTGENSPLHF TRBV9 TRBD1 . TRBJ1-6
TGTGCCAGCAGCGTAGGACAGGGGTCCGCCTACAATGAGCAGTTCTTC CASSVGQGSAYNEQFF TRBV9 TRBD1 . TRBJ2-1
TGTGCCACCAGCAGGGGACAGCGGGAGTATCAGCCCCAGCATTTT CATSRGQREYQPQHF TRBV15 TRBD1 . TRBJ1-5
TGTGCCAGCAGCTTAAAACGGAGCAGGGTGGGGCAAGAGACCCAGTACTTC CASSLKRSRVGQETQYF TRBV7-2 . . TRBJ2-5
TGTGCCAGCAGCTCTGGGAGAAGTAGTGGTTGGGCGCAGTTCTTC CASSSGRSSGWAQFF TRBV5-6 . . TRBJ2-1
TGCAGCGGAGTCGTGACCTACGAGCAGTACTTC CSGVVTYEQYF TRBV29-1 . . TRBJ2-7
TGTGCCTGGAGTGTAAGGCAGGCGAGCTCCTACAATGAGCAGTTCTTC CAWSVRQASSYNEQFF TRBV30 . . TRBJ2-1
TGTGCCAGCTCATCCCCCCGTTACGAGCAGTACTTC CASSSPRYEQYF TRBV18 . . TRBJ2-7
TGTGCCAGCAGCCAGGCTGGCTTACCCGACTATGGCTACACCTTC CASSQAGLPDYGYTF TRBV7-2 . . TRBJ1-2
TGTGCCAGCAGTCCCCGGCAGGGGAACACCGGGGAGCTGTTTTTT CASSPRQGNTGELFF TRBV27 . . TRBJ2-2
TGTGCCAGCAGCTCCCAGGGCACAGTAATTAGTGGAATCTACTTC CASSSQGTVISGIYF TRBV21-1 . . TRBJ2-5
TGTGCCAGCAGTTACGGGGACAGGAACACTGAAGCTTTCTTT CASSYGDRNTEAFF TRBV6-5 TRBD1 . TRBJ1-1
TGCAGCACCTTGGGAGGGCTAGCGGACACAGATACGCAGTATTTT CSTLGGLADTDTQYF TRBV29-1 TRBD2 . TRBJ2-3
TGTGCCAGTAGTATACAGAACTATGGCTACACCTTC CASSIQNYGYTF TRBV19 . . TRBJ1-2
TGTGCCAGCAGCGAAAGACTAGCGGGGCCCATTCCCAATGAGCAGTTCTTC CASSERLAGPIPNEQFF TRBV9 TRBD2 . TRBJ2-1
TGTGCCAGCAGCTCCGGCTACGAGCAGTACTTC CASSSGYEQYF TRBV11-2 . . TRBJ2-7
TGTGCCAGCAGCTCCTACCCCTACGAGCAGTACTTC CASSSYPYEQYF TRBV7-2 . . TRBJ2-7